These T cell receptor beta chains were read from a single sample in a study of a mutant IDH1 vaccine in newly diagnosed glioma. Which antigens these TCRs recognize remains unknown. This table comes from immunoSEQ multiplex PCR, and its TCRdb copy is limited to in-frame clones, with some not included. The sample holds tens of thousands of clones, about 81% seen once. Sequencing was performed on PBMCs, taken from a glioma patient whose treatment included an IDH1 peptide vaccine. These receptor sequences come from a woman aged 40 to 49 with glioma. Some clones in this sample may be carry-over from other donors' samples. The CDR3 runs from the conserved cysteine through the conserved F or W. The order of the fields is J gene, D gene, V gene, CDR3 DNA, CDR3 protein. A D gene is named only where the DNA matches it firmly.

TRBJ2-7 | - | TRBV15 | TGTGCCACCAGCAGCCCCGGTGTGGAACCCCTGTACGAGCAGTACTTC | CATSSPGVEPLYEQYF
TRBJ2-5 | - | TRBV10-3 | TGTGCCATCAGTGTAATAGAGGGATTCCAAGAGACCCAGTACTTC | CAISVIEGFQETQYF
TRBJ1-3 | - | TRBV19 | TGTGCCAGTAGTTGGGCAGTTCCTGGAAACACCATATATTTT | CASSWAVPGNTIYF
TRBJ2-1 | TRBD2 | TRBV30 | TGTGCCTGGAGTGTACGGGCGGGGGTCCGTTACGACAATGAGCAGTTCTTC | CAWSVRAGVRYDNEQFF
TRBJ1-6 | - | TRBV7-8 | TGTGCCAGCAGCTTAGTCCTTTGGGCCCCAGGACTTAGCTCCTATAATTCACCCCTCCACTTT | CASSLVLWAPGLSSYNSPLHF
TRBJ2-1 | - | TRBV2 | TGTGCCAGCGTTTGGGGGAGAGGGGCCAATGAGCAGTTCTTC | CASVWGRGANEQFF
TRBJ1-4 | - | TRBV7-9 | TGTGCCAGCAGCTTCCTAGCGGGGGCTTTAGAAAAACTGTTTTTT | CASSFLAGALEKLFF
TRBJ1-5 | - | TRBV18 | TGTGCCAGCTCACCGCGGGGGGGGGATTTTAGCAATCAGCCCCAGCATTTT | CASSPRGGDFSNQPQHF
TRBJ1-1 | TRBD1 | TRBV7-8 | TGTGCCAGCAGGACCCGGGACAGGGTGCGCTTT | CASRTRDRVRF
TRBJ1-4 | - | TRBV19 | TGTGCCAGTAGTTCCTCCGGGGGGTTAAGCGAAAAACTGTTTTTT | CASSSSGGLSEKLFF